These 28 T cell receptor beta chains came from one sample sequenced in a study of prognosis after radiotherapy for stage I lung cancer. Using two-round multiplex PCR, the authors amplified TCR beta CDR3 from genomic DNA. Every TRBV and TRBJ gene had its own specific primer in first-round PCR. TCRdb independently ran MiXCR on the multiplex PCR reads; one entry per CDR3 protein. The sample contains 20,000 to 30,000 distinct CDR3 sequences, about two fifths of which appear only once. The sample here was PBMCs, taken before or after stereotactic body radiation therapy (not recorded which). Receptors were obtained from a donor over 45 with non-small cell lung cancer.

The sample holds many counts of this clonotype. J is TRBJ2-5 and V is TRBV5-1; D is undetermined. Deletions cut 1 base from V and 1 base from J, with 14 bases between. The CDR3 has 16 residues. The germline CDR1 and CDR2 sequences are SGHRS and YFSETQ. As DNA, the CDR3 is TGCGCCAGCAGCTTGCTGGCAGCAGGAATCCAAGAGACCCAGTACTTC. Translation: CASSLLAAGIQETQYF.

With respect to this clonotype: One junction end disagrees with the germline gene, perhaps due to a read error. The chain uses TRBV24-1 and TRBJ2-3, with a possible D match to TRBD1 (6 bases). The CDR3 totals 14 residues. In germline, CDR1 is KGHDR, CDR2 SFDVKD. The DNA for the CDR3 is TGTGCCACCAAAGGGACAACACGAACAGATAAGCAGTATTTT. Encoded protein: CATKGTTRTDKQYF.

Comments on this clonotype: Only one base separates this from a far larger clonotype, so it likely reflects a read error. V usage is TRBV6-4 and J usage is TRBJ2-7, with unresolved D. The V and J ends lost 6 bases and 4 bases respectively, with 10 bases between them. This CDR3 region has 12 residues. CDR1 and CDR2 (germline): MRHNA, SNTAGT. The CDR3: CASSVQWYEQYF. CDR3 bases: TGTGCCAGCAGCGTACAATGGTACGAGCAGTACTTC.

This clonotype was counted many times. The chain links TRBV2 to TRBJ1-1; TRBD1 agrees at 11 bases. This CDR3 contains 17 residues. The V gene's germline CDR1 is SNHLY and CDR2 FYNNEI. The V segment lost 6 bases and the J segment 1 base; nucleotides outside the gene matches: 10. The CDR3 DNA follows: TGTGCCAGCAGGACGGACAGGGGGCGTAATACGAACACTGAAGCTTTCTTT. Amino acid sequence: CASRTDRGRNTNTEAFF.

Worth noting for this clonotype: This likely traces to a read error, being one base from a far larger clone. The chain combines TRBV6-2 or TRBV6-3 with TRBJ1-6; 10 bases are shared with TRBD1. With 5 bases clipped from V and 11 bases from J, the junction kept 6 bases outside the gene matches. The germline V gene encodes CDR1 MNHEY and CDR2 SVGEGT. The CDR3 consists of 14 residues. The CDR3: CASSPGTGVPPLHF. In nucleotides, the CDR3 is TGTGCCAGCAGTCCCGGGACAGGGGTTCCACCCCTCCACTTT.

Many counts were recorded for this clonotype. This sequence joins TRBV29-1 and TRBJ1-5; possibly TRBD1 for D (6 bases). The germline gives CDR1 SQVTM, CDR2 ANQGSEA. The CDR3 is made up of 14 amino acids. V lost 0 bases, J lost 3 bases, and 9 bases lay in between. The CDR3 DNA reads TGCAGCGTTGAAGAAGGGGGGCCCAATCAGCCCCAGCATTTT. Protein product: CSVEEGGPNQPQHF.

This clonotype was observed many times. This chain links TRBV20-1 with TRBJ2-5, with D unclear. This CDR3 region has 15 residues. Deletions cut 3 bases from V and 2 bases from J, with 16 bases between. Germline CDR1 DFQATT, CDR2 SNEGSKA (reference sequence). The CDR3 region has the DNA TGCAGTGCTAGTTCCGCGGACCGAAATCAAGAGACCCAGTACTTC. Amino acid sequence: CSASSADRNQETQYF.

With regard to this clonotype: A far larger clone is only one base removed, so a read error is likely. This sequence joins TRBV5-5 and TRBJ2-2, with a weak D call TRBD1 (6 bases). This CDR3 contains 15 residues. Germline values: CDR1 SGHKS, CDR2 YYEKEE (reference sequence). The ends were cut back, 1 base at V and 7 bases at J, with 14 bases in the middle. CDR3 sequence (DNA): TGTGCCAGCAGCTTGCAGGGGCAGGGTGACGGGGAGCTGTTTTTT. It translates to CASSLQGQGDGELFF.

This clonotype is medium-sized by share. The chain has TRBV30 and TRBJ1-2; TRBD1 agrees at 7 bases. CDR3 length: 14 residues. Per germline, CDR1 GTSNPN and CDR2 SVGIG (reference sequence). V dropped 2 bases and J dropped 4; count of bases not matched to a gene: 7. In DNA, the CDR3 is TGTGCCTGGAGTAGGGTAGGGGGCGGCTATGGCTACACCTTC. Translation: CAWSRVGGGYGYTF.

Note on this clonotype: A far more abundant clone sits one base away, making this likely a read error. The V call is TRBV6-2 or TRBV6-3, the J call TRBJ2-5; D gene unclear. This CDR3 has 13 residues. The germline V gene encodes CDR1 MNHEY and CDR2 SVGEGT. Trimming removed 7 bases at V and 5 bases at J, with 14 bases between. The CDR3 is CASKTQVRETQYF. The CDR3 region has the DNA TGTGCCAGCAAAACCCAGGTTAGGGAGACCCAGTACTTC.

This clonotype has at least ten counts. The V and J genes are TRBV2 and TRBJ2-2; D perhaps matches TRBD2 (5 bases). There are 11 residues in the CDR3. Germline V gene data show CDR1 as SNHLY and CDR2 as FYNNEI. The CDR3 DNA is TGTGCGAGCGGATCCACCGGGGAGCTGTTTTTT. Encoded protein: CASGSTGELFF.

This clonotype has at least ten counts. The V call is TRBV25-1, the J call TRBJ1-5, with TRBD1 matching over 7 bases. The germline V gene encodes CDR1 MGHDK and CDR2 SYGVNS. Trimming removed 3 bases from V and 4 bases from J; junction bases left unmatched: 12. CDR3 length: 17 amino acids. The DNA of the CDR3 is TGTGCCAGCAGTGACCCCAGGGGGGCAGGCGATAATCAGCCCCAGCATTTT. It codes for CASSDPRGAGDNQPQHF.

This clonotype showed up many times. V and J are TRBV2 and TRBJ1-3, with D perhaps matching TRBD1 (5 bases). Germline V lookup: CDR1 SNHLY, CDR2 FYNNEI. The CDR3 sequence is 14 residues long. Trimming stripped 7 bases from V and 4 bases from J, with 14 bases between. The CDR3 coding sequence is TGTGCCAGCATCGGCCTTCGGGACGGAAACACCATATATTTT. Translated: CASIGLRDGNTIYF.

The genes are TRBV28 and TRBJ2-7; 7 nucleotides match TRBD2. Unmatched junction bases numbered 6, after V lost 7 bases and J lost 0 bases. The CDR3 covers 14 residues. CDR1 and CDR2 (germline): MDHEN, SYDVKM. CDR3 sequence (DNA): TGTGCCAGCATGGGCGGGGGTATCTCCTACGAGCAGTACTTC. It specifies CASMGGGISYEQYF.

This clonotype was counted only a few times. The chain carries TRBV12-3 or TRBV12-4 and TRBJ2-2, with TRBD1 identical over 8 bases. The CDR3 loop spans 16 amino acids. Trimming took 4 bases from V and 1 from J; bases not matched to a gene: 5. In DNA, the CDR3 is TGTGCCAGCAGTTCAACCGGGACAGGGAACACCGGGGAGCTGTTTTTT. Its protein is CASSSTGTGNTGELFF.

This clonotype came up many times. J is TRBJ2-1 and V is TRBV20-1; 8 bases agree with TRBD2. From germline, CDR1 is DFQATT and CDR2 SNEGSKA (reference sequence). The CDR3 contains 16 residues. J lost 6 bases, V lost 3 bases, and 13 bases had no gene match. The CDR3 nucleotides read TGCAGTGCTAGGACCTCGGGGGGGTTAGCGGTCAATGAGCAGTTCTTC. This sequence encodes CSARTSGGLAVNEQFF.

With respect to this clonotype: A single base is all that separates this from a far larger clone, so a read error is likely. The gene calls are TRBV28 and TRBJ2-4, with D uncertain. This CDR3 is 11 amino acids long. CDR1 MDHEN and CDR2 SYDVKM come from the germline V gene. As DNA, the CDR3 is TGTGCCAGCAGACTAATGGGGAAATCGTTCTTC. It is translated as CASRLMGKSFF.

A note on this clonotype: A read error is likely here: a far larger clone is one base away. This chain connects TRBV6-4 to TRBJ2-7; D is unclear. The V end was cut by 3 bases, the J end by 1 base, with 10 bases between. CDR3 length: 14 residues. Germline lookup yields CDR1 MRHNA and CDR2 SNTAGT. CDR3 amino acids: CASSEAVKSYEQYF. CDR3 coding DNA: TGTGCCAGCAGTGAAGCAGTGAAATCCTACGAGCAGTACTTC.

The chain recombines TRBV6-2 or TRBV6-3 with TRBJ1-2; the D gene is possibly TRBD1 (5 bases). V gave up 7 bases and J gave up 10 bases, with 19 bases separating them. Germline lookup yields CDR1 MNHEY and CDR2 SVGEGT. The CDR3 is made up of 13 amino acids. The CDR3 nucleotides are TGTGCCAGCACCCAGAGGGGTGTCAACTACTACACCTTC. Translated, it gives CASTQRGVNYYTF.

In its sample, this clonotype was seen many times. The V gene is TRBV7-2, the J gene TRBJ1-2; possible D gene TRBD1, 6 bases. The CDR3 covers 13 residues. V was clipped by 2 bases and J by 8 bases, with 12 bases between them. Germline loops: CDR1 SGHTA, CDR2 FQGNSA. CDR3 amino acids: CASSLPGGRGYTF. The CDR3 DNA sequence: TGTGCCAGCAGCTTACCGGGGGGGCGGGGCTACACCTTC.

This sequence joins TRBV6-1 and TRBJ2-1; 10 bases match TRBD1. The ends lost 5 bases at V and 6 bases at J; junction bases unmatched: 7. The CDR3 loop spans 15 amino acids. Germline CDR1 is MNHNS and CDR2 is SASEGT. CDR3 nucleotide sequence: TGTGCCAGCAGTCCCGGGACAGGGGATATCAATGAGCAGTTCTTC. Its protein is CASSPGTGDINEQFF.

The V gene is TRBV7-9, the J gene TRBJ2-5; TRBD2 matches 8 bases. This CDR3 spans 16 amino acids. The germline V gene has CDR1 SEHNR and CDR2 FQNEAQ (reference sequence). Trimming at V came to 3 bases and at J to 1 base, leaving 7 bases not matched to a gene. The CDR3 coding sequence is TGTGCCAGCAGCTTGAATACGGGAGGGCCCCAAGAGACCCAGTACTTC. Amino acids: CASSLNTGGPQETQYF.

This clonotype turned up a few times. CDR3 residues: CASSSGGGAGTEAFF. The CDR3, as DNA: TGCGCCAGCAGCTCCGGAGGGGGGGCAGGCACTGAAGCTTTCTTT. This chain connects TRBV5-1 to TRBJ1-1, with a weak D call TRBD1 (6 bases). This CDR3 is 15 amino acids long. V gave up 3 bases and J gave up 4 bases, with 16 bases separating them. Looked up from germline, CDR1 is SGHRS and CDR2 is YFSETQ.

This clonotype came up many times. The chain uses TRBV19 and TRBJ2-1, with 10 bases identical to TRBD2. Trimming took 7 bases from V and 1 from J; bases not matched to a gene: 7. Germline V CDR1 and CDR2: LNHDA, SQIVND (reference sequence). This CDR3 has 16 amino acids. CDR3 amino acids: CASTGAGGGSYNEQFF. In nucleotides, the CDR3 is TGTGCCAGTACTGGAGCGGGAGGGGGGTCCTACAATGAGCAGTTCTTC.

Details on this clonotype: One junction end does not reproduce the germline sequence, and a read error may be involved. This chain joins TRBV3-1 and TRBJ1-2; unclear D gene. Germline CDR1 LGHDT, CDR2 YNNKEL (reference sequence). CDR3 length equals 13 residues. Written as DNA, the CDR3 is TGTGCCAGCAGCCAAGGGACTCACTATGGATACAACTTC. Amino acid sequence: CASSQGTHYGYNF.

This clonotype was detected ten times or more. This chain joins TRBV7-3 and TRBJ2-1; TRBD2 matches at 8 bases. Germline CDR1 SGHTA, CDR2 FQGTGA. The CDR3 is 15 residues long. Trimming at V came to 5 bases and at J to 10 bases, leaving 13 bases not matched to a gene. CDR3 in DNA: TGTGCCAGCAGCCCCCAAGCGGGAGAGTTGGACGAGCAGTTCTTC. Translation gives CASSPQAGELDEQFF.

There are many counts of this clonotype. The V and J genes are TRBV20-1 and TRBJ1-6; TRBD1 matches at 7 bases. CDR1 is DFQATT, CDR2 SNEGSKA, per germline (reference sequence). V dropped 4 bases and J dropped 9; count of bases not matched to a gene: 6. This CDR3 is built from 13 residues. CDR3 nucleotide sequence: TGCAGTGCTAACACAGGGGAGGTTTCACCCCTCCACTTT. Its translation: CSANTGEVSPLHF.

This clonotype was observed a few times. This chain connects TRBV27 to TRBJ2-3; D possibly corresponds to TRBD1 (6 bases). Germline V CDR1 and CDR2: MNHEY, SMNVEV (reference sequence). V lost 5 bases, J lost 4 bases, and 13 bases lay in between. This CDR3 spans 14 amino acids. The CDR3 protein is CASSEQGEPDTQYF. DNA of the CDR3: TGTGCCAGCAGTGAACAGGGAGAACCAGATACGCAGTATTTT.